This T cell receptor beta chain was captured by sequencing in a study of cytomegalovirus exposure and HLA in healthy donors. About this clone itself: The antigen is unknown.

The study, taken as a whole, reports: Earlier analysis found most TCR beta V segments productive about 87% or about 30% of the time. The study reported that TCR beta sequences accurately predicted HLA-A and HLA-B alleles in most subjects. When a later analysis compared HLA-associated TCR beta chains with equally common others, the HLA-associated chains turned out to be more clonally expanded and to have lower generation probabilities.

This PCR relied on a set of 60 Vbeta primers and 13 Jbeta primers. Data came from immunoSEQ multiplex PCR; TCRdb stores just in-frame clones and leaves some out. Its table records around 150,000 clones. Between the trimmed V and J ends, which lost 4 bases and 4 bases, there was a span of 11 bases. The CDR3 is made up of 13 amino acids. Germline V gene sequence: CDR1 SGHVS, CDR2 FQNEAQ. Sequenced material: PBMCs. This chain joins TRBV7-8 and TRBJ2-7; D may be TRBD1 (5 bases). The origin of this receptor is a man between 35 and 55 years old in good health and CMV-seronegative. CDR3 protein: CASSSPTGYEQYF. The DNA for the CDR3 is TGTGCCAGCAGCTCGCCCACAGGATACGAGCAGTACTTC.